The next 6 T cell receptor beta chains were all read from a single sample in a study of blood T cell repertoires in COVID-19. TCRdb keeps only in-frame clones here, not all; method: immunoSEQ multiplex PCR. The data contain about 260,000 clones, 80% to 90% of them singletons. The sample comprised PBMCs or T cells enriched from blood (not recorded which). The origin of the receptors is a woman aged 25 to 39 with acute COVID-19.

The chain links TRBV7-2 to TRBJ1-4; 8 positions agree with TRBD1. V lost 5 bases, J lost 2 bases, and 7 bases stayed unmatched. The germline gives CDR1 SGHTA, CDR2 FQGNSA. The CDR3 spans 16 residues. The CDR3, as DNA: TGTGCCAGCAGCCCGCAGGGGGCAGGGACTAATGAAAAACTGTTTTTT. This sequence encodes CASSPQGAGTNEKLFF.

The J gene is TRBJ2-7, the V gene TRBV13; 11 bases are a match to TRBD1. Germline CDR1 PRHDT, CDR2 FYEKMQ (reference sequence). The CDR3 has 15 residues. Unmatched junction bases numbered 6, after V lost 5 bases and J lost 3 bases. The CDR3 coding sequence is TGTGCCAGCAGCGGATCCGGGACAGGGGGCTACGAGCAGTACTTC. Amino acids: CASSGSGTGGYEQYF.

The chain is built from TRBV4-1 and TRBJ2-7, with D possibly being TRBD1 (6 bases). CDR1 is MGHRA, CDR2 YSYEKL, per germline. The V gene lost 0 bases and the J gene lost 2 bases, with 14 bases spanning the gap. The CDR3 runs to 16 residues. The CDR3 DNA reads TGCGCCAGCAGCCAAGAACGCGGACAGCTGGCCTACGAGCAGTACTTC. This translates into CASSQERGQLAYEQYF.

CDR3 DNA sequence: TGCGCCAGCAGCCAACGGACAGGGGGCGGGTGGGATGAGCAGTTCTTC. Protein sequence: CASSQRTGGGWDEQFF. V usage is TRBV4-1 and J usage is TRBJ2-1, with TRBD1 identical over 11 bases. The V gene end was trimmed by 2 bases and the J gene end by 8 bases; junction bases not matched to a gene: 8. The CDR3 extends over 16 amino acids. Germline V gene lookup returns CDR1 MGHRA and CDR2 YSYEKL.

This clone was counted a single time. V is TRBV5-1 and J is TRBJ2-3, with D possibly matching TRBD2 (6 bases). The CDR3 length is 16 residues. V lost 0 bases, J lost 4 bases, and 15 bases lay in between. Germline V lookup: CDR1 SGHRS, CDR2 YFSETQ. CDR3: CASSLARPSAPDTQYF. The CDR3 DNA sequence: TGCGCCAGCAGCTTGGCGAGGCCTAGCGCCCCAGATACGCAGTATTTT.

This chain uses TRBV18 with TRBJ2-1; 11 bases match TRBD2. J lost 4 bases, V lost 0 bases, and 2 bases had no gene match. This CDR3 is built from 16 residues. The germline gives CDR1 KGHSH, CDR2 LQKENI. Here the CDR3 DNA reads TGTGCCAGCTCACCACCGGGACTAGCGGAGTACAATGAGCAGTTCTTC. Translating it yields CASSPPGLAEYNEQFF.